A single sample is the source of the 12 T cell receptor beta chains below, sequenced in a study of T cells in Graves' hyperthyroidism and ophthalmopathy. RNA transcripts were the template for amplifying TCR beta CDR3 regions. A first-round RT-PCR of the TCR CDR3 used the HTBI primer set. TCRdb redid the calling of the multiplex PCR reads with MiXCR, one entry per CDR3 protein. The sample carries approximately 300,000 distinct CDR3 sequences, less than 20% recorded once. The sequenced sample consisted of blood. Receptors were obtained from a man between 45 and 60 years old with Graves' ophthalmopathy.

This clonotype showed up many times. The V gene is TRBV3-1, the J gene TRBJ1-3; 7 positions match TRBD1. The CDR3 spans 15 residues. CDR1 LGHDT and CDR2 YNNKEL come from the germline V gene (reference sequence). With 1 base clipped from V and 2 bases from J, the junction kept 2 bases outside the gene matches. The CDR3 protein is CASSQATGPGNTIYF. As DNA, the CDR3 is TGTGCCAGCAGCCAAGCGACAGGGCCTGGAAACACCATATATTTT.

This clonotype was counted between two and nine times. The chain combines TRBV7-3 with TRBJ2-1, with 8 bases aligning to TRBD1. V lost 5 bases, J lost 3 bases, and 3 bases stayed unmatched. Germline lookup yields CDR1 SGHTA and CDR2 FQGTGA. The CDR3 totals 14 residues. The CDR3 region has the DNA TGTGCCAGCAGCGACAGGGGAGGCTACAATGAGCAGTTCTTC. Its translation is CASSDRGGYNEQFF.

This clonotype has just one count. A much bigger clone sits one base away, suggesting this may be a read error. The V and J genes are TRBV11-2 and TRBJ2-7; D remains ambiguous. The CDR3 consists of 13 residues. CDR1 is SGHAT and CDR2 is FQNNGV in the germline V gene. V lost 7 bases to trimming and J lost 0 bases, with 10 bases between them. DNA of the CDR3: TGTGCCAGCAACGATAATTACTCCTACGAGCAGTACTTC. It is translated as CASNDNYSYEQYF.

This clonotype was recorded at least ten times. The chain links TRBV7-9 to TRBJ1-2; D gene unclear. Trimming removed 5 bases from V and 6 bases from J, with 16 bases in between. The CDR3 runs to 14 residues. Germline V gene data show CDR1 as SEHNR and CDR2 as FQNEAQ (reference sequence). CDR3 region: CASSLFGSGDGYTF. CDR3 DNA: TGTGCCAGCAGCCTCTTTGGTAGCGGGGATGGCTACACCTTC.

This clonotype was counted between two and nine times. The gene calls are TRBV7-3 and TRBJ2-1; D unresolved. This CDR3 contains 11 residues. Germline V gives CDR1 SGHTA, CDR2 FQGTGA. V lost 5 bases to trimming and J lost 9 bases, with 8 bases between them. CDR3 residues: CASSQGFEQFF. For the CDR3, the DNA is TGTGCCAGCAGCCAAGGGTTTGAGCAGTTCTTC.

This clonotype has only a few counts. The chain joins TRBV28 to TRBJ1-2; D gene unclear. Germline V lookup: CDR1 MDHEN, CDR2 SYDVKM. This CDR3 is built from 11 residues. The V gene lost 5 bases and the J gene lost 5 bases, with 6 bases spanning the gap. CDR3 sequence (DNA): TGTGCCAGCAGTGGAGGGTATGGCTACACCTTC. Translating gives CASSGGYGYTF.

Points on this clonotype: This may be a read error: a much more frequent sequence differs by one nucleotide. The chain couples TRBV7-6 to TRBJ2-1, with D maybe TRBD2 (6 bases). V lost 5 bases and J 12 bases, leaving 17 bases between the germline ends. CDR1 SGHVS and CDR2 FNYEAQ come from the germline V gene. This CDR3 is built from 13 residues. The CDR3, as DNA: TGTGCCAGCAGCCGGGACGCGAGGGGAGGGCAGTTCTTC. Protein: CASSRDARGGQFF.

The CDR3 nucleotides are TGTGCCACCAGTGATTCGATGGACAGGGAGGATGTCTATGGCTACACCTTC. Residues: CATSDSMDREDVYGYTF. The chain employs TRBV24-1 and TRBJ1-2; 8 bases are a match to TRBD1. CDR3 length: 17 amino acids. V shed 2 bases and J 4 bases; nucleotides not matched to a gene: 11. The germline CDR1 and CDR2 sequences are KGHDR and SFDVKD.

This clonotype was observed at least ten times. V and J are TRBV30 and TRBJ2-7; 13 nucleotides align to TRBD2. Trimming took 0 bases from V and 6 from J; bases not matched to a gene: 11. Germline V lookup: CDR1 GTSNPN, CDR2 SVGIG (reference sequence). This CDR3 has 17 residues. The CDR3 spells CAWSVTRTSGSNGEQYF. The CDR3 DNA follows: TGTGCCTGGAGTGTTACGAGGACTAGCGGGAGTAATGGCGAGCAGTACTTC.

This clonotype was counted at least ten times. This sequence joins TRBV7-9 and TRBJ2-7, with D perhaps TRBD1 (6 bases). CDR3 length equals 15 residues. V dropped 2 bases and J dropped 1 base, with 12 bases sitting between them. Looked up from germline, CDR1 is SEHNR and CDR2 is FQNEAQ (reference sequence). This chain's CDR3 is CASSLQTGRSYEQYF. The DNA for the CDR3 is TGTGCCAGCAGCTTACAGACAGGCAGGTCCTACGAGCAGTACTTC.

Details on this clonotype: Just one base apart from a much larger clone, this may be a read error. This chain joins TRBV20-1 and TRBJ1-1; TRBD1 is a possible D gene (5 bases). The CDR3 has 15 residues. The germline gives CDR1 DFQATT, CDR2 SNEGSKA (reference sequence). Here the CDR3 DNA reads TGCAATGCCCTACCCGGGACGGCAGGATCCACTGAAGCTTTCTTT. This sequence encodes CNALPGTAGSTEAFF.

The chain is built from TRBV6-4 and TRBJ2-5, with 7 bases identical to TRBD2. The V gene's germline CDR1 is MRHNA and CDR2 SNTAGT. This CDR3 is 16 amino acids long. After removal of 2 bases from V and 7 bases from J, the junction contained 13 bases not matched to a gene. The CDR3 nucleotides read TGTGCCAGCAGTGACGATGCGGGAGCTGGCGTTGGGACCCAGTACTTC. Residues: CASSDDAGAGVGTQYF.